Given below is one T cell receptor beta chain in context. TCRdb re-called the PCR reads with MiXCR, one entry per CDR3 protein. The sample includes more than 15,000 distinct CDR3 sequences, 35% to 45% of them seen just once. The record originates from a study of tumor-infiltrating lymphocytes in oesophageal squamous cell carcinoma. The CDR3 totals 14 residues. Germline values: CDR1 SGHRS, CDR2 YFSETQ. V was pared by 1 base and J by 0 bases, with 5 bases between. The V and J genes are TRBV5-1 and TRBJ2-1; D not resolved. Sequencing was carried out using normal esophageal tissue next to the tumor. The clonotype originates from a female donor with esophageal squamous cell carcinoma. The CDR3: CASSLQSSYNEQFF. CDR3 coding DNA: TGCGCCAGCAGCTTGCAGAGCTCCTACAATGAGCAGTTCTTC.